Shown below are 17 T cell receptor beta chains from a single sample sequenced in a study of regulatory T cells in long-lasting Graves disease. CDR3 regions were amplified by Arm-PCR using iRepertoire HTBI primers to build TCR beta libraries. In TCRdb, the multiplex PCR reads were re-called with MiXCR into one record per CDR3 protein. Of approximately 560,000 distinct CDR3 sequences in the sample, roughly a sixth were seen once. Time point reported: newly diagnosed GD, antithyroid drugs for less than 3 months. Generation of the TCR library employed RNA extracted from PBMCs. These data are also associated with another study on T cells in Graves' hyperthyroidism and ophthalmopathy.

Material: peripheral blood mononuclear cells (PBMCs), obtained at new diagnosis, from a patient treated with antithyroid drugs. The receptors were gathered from a man aged 18 to 29 with Graves disease.

The table lists this clonotype with many counts. The chain joins TRBV7-2 to TRBJ1-1; TRBD1 might be the D (5 bases). The CDR3 consists of 14 residues. Trimming stripped 2 bases from V and 8 bases from J, with 15 bases between. Per germline, CDR1 SGHTA and CDR2 FQGNSA. DNA of the CDR3: TGTGCCAGCAGCTTATCCGGGGCCCAAAAGGAAGCTTTCTTT. Its protein product is CASSLSGAQKEAFF.

The chain recombines TRBV6-1 with TRBJ1-6; 9 bases map to TRBD1. Losses at the gene ends were 7 bases for V and 5 bases for J; bases not matched to a gene: 15. Germline CDR1 reads MNHNS; CDR2 reads SASEGT. The CDR3 spans 18 residues. CDR3: CASTWDREMSLNNSPLHF. The CDR3 DNA sequence: TGTGCCAGCACCTGGGACAGGGAAATGAGTTTGAATAATTCACCCCTCCACTTT.

This clonotype was counted between two and nine times. The chain links TRBV19 to TRBJ1-4, with D uncertain. The V gene lost 5 bases and the J gene lost 8 bases, with 18 bases spanning the gap. Germline V gene data show CDR1 as LNHDA and CDR2 as SQIVND (reference sequence). The CDR3 is 15 residues long. The CDR3 reads CASSLSGTLGEKLFF. In DNA, the CDR3 is TGTGCCAGTAGTCTCTCGGGCACCCTGGGGGAAAAACTGTTTTTT.

The chain carries TRBV6-1 and TRBJ2-7, with 7 bases matching TRBD2. The CDR3 loop spans 14 amino acids. J gave up 3 bases and V 6 bases, and 8 bases lay outside the gene matches. CDR1 is MNHNS, CDR2 SASEGT, per germline. Here the CDR3 reads CASRITSSGYEQYF. CDR3 bases: TGTGCCAGCAGAATAACATCTAGCGGCTACGAGCAGTACTTC.

This clonotype was seen at least ten times. V usage is TRBV2 and J usage is TRBJ1-1, with unresolved D. Germline V gives CDR1 SNHLY, CDR2 FYNNEI. Between the trimmed V and J ends, which lost 1 base and 0 bases, there was a span of 6 bases. The CDR3 totals 14 residues. CDR3 nucleotide sequence: TGTGCCAGCAGTGAAGAGCGGGTGAACACTGAAGCTTTCTTT. Protein sequence: CASSEERVNTEAFF.

The chain carries TRBV7-9 and TRBJ2-1; no reliable D call. CDR1 SEHNR and CDR2 FQNEAQ come from the germline V gene (reference sequence). The CDR3 sequence is 15 residues long. V was shortened by 4 bases and J by 0 bases, with 10 bases between the two germline ends. CDR3 nucleotides: TGTGCCAGCAGCTATACAGAGAGCTCCTACAATGAGCAGTTCTTC. Translating gives CASSYTESSYNEQFF.

A few counts support this clonotype. The gene calls are TRBV9 and TRBJ2-3; no firm D call. Germline loops: CDR1 SGDLS, CDR2 YYNGEE. Trimming removed 3 bases at V and 2 bases at J, with 10 bases between. The CDR3 length is 14 residues. The CDR3 nucleotides are TGTGCCAGCAGCGCTACCGGACCCACAGATACGCAGTATTTT. Residues: CASSATGPTDTQYF. The entire variable domain, with the rest obtained from reference TRBV9 and TRBJ2-3, is as follows: DSGVTQTPKHLITATGQRVTLRCSPRSGDLSVYWYQQSLDQGLQFLIQYYNGEERAKGNILERFSAQQFPDLHSELNLSSLELGDSALYFCASSATGPTDTQYFGPGTRLTVL.

This clonotype was seen a few times. The chain recombines TRBV27 with TRBJ2-7; 8 bases agree with TRBD2. The CDR3 runs to 15 residues. The V gene's germline CDR1 is MNHEY and CDR2 SMNVEV (reference sequence). V lost 4 bases and J lost 5; bases outside the gene matches: 10. For the CDR3, the DNA is TGTGCCAGCAGTTATCAAGCGGGAGCAACCAACGAGCAGTACTTC. This codes for CASSYQAGATNEQYF.

This clonotype was seen at least ten times. The V gene is TRBV28, the J gene TRBJ2-3; 7 bases are shared with TRBD2. Germline CDR1 and CDR2: MDHEN and SYDVKM. With 5 bases clipped from V and 5 bases from J, the junction kept 7 bases outside the gene matches. This CDR3 region has 14 residues. As DNA, the CDR3 is TGTGCCAGCAGTCTTGGACTAGGGGAAGATACGCAGTATTTT. Its protein product is CASSLGLGEDTQYF.

This clonotype was counted at least ten times. This sequence joins TRBV6-2 or TRBV6-3 and TRBJ2-1, with 7 bases identical to TRBD2. Germline assignment: CDR1 MNHEY and CDR2 SVGEGT. Trimming cost V 0 bases and J 1 base; bases outside gene matches: 3. CDR3 length: 16 residues. For the CDR3, the DNA is TGTGCCAGCAGTTACTCGCGGGAGAAGTCCTACAATGAGCAGTTCTTC. Encoded protein: CASSYSREKSYNEQFF.

There are many counts of this clonotype. The rearrangement uses TRBV20-1 and TRBJ1-1; the D gene is possibly TRBD1 (5 bases). Germline V gives CDR1 DFQATT, CDR2 SNEGSKA (reference sequence). The CDR3 runs 18 residues. V was trimmed by 0 bases and J by 0 bases, leaving 20 bases between them. The CDR3 bases are TGCAGTGCTAGAGATGAGGTGGGGGGAATCCCCATGAACACTGAAGCTTTCTTT. Translation: CSARDEVGGIPMNTEAFF.

The chain uses TRBV3-1 and TRBJ2-5; 8 nucleotides match TRBD1. Germline CDR1 LGHDT, CDR2 YNNKEL (reference sequence). This CDR3 has 16 amino acids. V lost 0 bases to trimming and J lost 5 bases; unmatched junction nucleotides: 8. The CDR3 coding sequence is TGTGCCAGCAGCCAAGATTTCAGGGGGCCCCGGGAGACCCAGTACTTC. Protein: CASSQDFRGPRETQYF.

This clonotype has at least ten counts. One end of the junction does not line up with germline, which may come from a read error. The gene calls are TRBV5-1 and TRBJ1-1; 8 nucleotides align to TRBD1. CDR1 and CDR2 from the germline V gene are SGHRS and YFSETQ. The CDR3 contains 14 residues. The CDR3 DNA reads as TGTGCCAGCAGTTCGACAGGGGCGAACACTGAAGCTTTCTTT. Its protein is CASSSTGANTEAFF.

Remarks on this clonotype: A read error may explain this, as a much larger clone is one base away. This rearrangement joins TRBV6-1 to TRBJ2-7; D is undetermined. The CDR3 totals 13 residues. The germline CDR1 and CDR2 sequences are MNHNS and SASEGT. The ends were cut back, 4 bases at V and 0 bases at J, with 7 bases in the middle. CDR3 sequence (DNA): TGTGCCAGCAGTGGGCGTAGCTCCTACGAGCAGTACTTC. Protein sequence: CASSGRSSYEQYF.

The genes are TRBV5-1 and TRBJ2-3, with 8 bases matching TRBD2. Germline loops: CDR1 SGHRS, CDR2 YFSETQ. V shed 5 bases, J shed 1 base, and the junction held 9 bases outside the gene matches. The CDR3 has 16 residues. CDR3 protein: CASRIGTSGGTDTQYF. The CDR3 bases are TGCGCCAGCAGAATAGGAACTAGCGGAGGCACAGATACGCAGTATTTT.

This clonotype was detected only a few times. CDR3 in DNA: TGCAGTGCCCGAACCGGGACAGACTTTTACAATGAGCAGTTCTTC. This translates into CSARTGTDFYNEQFF. The chain uses TRBV20-1 and TRBJ2-1, with TRBD1 identical over 7 bases. The germline CDR1 and CDR2 sequences are DFQATT and SNEGSKA (reference sequence). The CDR3 is 15 amino acids. V shed 6 bases, J shed 4 bases, and the junction held 12 bases outside the gene matches.

This clonotype showed up many times. The rearrangement joins TRBV3-1 to TRBJ2-7; D possibly corresponds to TRBD2 (6 bases). Trimming took 0 bases from V and 5 from J, leaving 20 bases between them. In germline, CDR1 is LGHDT, CDR2 YNNKEL (reference sequence). The CDR3 length is 17 residues. CDR3 in amino acids: CASSQDRSRGSAHEQYF. In nucleotides, the CDR3 is TGTGCCAGCAGCCAAGATCGATCGCGGGGATCGGCCCACGAGCAGTACTTC.